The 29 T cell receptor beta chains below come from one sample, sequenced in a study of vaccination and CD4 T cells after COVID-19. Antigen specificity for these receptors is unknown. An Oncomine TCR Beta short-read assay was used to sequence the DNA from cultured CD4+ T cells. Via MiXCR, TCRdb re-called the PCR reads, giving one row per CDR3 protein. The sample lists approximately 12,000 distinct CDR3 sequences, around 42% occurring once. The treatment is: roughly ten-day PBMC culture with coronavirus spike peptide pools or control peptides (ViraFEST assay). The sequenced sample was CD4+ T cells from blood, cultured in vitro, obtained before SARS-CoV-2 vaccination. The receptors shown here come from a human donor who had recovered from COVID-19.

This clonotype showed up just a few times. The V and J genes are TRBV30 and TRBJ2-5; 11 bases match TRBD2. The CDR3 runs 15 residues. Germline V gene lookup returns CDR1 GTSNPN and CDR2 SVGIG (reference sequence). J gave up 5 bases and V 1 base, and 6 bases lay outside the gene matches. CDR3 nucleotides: TGTGCCTGGAGTGGTAGCGGGGGGGCCAAGGAGACCCAGTACTTC. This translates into CAWSGSGGAKETQYF.

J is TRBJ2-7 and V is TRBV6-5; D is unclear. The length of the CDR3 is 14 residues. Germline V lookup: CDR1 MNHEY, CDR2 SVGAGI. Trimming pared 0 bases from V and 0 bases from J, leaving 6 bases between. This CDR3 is CASSYSPGSYEQYF. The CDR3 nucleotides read TGTGCCAGCAGTTACTCACCAGGCTCCTACGAGCAGTACTTC.

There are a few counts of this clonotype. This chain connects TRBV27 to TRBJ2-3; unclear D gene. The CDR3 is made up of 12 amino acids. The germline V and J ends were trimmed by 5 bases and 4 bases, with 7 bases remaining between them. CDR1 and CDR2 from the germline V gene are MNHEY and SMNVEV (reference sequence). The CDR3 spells CASSPQSDTQYF. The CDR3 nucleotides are TGTGCCAGCAGTCCCCAGTCAGATACGCAGTATTTT.

The CDR3 region has the DNA TGTGCCAGCAGCTTTCAGGGCTCCTACAATGAGCAGTTCTTC. It yields the protein CASSFQGSYNEQFF. This chain connects TRBV6-1 to TRBJ2-1, with D possibly TRBD1 on 5 matching bases. V lost 6 bases and J 0 bases, leaving 9 bases between the germline ends. The CDR3 has 14 amino acids. Germline assignment: CDR1 MNHNS and CDR2 SASEGT.

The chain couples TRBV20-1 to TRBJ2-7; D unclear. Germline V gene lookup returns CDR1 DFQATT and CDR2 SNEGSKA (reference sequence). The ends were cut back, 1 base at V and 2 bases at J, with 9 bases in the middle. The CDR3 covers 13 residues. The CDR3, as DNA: TGCAGTGCTAGAGGCGGACCCGCCTACGAGCAGTACTTC. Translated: CSARGGPAYEQYF.

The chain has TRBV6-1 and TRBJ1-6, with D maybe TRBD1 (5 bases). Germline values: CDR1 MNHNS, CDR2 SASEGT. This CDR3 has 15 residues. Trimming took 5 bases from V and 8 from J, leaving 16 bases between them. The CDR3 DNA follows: TGTGCCAGCAGTCGATTCAAAACAGGAGATTCACCCCTCCACTTT. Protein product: CASSRFKTGDSPLHF.

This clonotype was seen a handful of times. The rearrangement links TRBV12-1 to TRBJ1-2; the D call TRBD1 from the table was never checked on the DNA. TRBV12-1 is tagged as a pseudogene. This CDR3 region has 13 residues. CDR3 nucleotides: TGTGCCAGCAGCTCGGGGGGTACCTATGGCTACACCTTC. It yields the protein CASSSGGTYGYTF.

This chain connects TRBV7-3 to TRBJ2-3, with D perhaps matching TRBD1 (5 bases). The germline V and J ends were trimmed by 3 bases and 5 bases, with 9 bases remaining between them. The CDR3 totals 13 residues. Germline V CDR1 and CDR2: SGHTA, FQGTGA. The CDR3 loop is CASSLGHGDTQYF. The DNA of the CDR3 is TGTGCCAGCAGCTTGGGGCATGGAGATACGCAGTATTTT.

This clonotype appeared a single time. This CDR3 is CASSLRLRETQYF. For the CDR3, the DNA is TGTGCCAGCAGTTTACGACTGCGGGAGACCCAGTACTTC. The rearrangement uses TRBV12-3 or TRBV12-4 and TRBJ2-5; D not certain. The CDR3 is 13 amino acids. The V gene lost 2 bases and the J gene lost 5 bases, with 9 bases spanning the gap.

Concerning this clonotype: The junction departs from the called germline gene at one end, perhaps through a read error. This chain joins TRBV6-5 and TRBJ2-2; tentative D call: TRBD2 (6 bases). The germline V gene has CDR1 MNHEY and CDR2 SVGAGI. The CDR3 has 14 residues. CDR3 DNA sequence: TGTGCCAGCAGTTACTCCCTTGGGAGCGGGCAGCTGTTTTTT. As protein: CASSYSLGSGQLFF.

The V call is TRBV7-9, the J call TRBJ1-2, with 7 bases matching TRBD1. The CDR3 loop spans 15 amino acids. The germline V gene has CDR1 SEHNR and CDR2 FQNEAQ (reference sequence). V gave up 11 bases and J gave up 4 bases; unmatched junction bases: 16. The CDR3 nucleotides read TGTGCCTTAGATTCCGGGACAGCCTCTAGCTATGGCTACACCTTC. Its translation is CALDSGTASSYGYTF. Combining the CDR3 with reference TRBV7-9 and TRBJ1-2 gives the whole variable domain DTGVSQNPRHKITKRGQNVTFRCDPISEHNRLYWYRQTLGQGPEFLTYFQNEAQLEKSRLLSDRFSAERPKGSFSTLEIQRTEQGDSAMYLCALDSGTASSYGYTFGSGTRLTVV.

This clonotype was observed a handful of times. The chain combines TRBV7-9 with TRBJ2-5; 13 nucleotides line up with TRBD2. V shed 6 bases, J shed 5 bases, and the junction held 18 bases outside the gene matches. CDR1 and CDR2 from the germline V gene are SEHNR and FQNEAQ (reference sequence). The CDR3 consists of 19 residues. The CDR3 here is CASRNSRLAGGQGPETQYF. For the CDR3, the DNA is TGTGCCAGCAGGAATTCTAGACTAGCGGGGGGCCAAGGTCCCGAGACCCAGTACTTC.

Here the CDR3 reads CATSRVIGDTEAFF. The CDR3 DNA sequence: TGTGCCACCAGCAGAGTGATAGGGGACACTGAAGCTTTCTTT. V and J are TRBV15 and TRBJ1-1; D may be TRBD1 (5 bases). The germline V and J ends were trimmed by 1 base and 3 bases, with 9 bases remaining between them. The CDR3 runs to 14 residues. CDR1 and CDR2 from the germline V gene are LNHNV and YYDKDF (reference sequence).

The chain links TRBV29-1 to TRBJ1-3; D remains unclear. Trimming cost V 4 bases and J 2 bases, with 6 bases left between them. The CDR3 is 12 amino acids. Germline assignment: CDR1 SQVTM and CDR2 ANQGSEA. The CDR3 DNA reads TGCAGCGTTGCAGAGGCTGGAAACACCATATATTTT. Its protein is CSVAEAGNTIYF.

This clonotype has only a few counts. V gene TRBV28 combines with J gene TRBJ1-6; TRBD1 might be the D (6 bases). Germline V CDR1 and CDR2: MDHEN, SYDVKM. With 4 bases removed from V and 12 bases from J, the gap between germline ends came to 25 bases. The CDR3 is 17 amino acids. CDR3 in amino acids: CASSSRGFDRSWEPLHF. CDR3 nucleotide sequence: TGTGCCAGCAGTTCGCGGGGCTTTGACAGGAGCTGGGAACCCCTCCACTTT.

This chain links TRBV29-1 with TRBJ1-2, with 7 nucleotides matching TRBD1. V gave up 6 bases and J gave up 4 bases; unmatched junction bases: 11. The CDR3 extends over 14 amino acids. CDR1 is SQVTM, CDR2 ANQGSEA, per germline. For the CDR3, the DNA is TGCAGCGTCCCCCAGGGGGACACCCTCTATGGCTACACCTTC. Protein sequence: CSVPQGDTLYGYTF.

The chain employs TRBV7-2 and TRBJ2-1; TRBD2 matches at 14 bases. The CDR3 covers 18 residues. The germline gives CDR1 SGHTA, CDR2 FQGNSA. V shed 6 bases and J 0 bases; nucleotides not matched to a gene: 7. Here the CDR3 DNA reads TGTGCCAGCAGTAAAAGGACTAGCGGGAGGAGCTCCTACAATGAGCAGTTCTTC. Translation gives CASSKRTSGRSSYNEQFF.

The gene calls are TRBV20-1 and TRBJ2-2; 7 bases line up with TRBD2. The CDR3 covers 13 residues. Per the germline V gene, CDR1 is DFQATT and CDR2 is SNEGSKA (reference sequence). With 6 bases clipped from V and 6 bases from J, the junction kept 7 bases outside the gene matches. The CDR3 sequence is CSAIAGGAGELFF. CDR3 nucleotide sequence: TGCAGTGCGATAGCGGGCGGAGCCGGGGAGCTGTTTTTT.

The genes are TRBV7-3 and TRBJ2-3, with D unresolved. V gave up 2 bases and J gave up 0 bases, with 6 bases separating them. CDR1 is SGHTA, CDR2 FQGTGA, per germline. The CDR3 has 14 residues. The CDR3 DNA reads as TGTGCCAGCAGCTTATACGCTAGCACAGATACGCAGTATTTT. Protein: CASSLYASTDTQYF.

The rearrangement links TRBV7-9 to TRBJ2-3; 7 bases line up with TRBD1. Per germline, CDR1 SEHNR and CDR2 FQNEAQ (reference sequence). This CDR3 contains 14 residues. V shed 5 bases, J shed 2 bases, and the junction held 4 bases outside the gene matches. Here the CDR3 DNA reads TGTGCCAGCAGCCCCGGGACAGACACAGATACGCAGTATTTT. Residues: CASSPGTDTDTQYF.

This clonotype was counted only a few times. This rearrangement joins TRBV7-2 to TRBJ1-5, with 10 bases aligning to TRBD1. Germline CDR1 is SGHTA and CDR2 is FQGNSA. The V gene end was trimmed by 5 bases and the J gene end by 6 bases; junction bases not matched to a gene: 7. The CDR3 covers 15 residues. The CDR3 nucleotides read TGTGCCAGCAGCCGAGGCCGACAGGGGGCTCAGCCCCAGCATTTT. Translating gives CASSRGRQGAQPQHF.

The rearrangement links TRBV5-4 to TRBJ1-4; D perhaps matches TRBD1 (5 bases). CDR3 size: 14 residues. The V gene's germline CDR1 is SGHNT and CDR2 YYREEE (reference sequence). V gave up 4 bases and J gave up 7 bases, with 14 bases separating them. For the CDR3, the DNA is TGTGCCAGCAGCGACCAGGGTGGGGGTGAAAAACTGTTTTTT. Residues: CASSDQGGGEKLFF.

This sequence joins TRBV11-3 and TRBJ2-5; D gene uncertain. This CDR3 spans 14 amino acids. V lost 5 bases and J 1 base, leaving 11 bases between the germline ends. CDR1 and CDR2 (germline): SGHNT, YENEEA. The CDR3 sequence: CASSPSAAQETQYF. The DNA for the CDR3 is TGTGCCAGCAGCCCATCGGCAGCCCAAGAGACCCAGTACTTC.

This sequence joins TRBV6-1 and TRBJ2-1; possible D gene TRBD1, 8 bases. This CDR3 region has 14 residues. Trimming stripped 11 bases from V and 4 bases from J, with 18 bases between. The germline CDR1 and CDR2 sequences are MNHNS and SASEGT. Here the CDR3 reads CAGQQGGGYNEQFF. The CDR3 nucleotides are TGTGCCGGACAACAGGGGGGAGGGTACAATGAGCAGTTCTTC.

The CDR3 DNA reads as TGCAGTGCTAGAGAAGCGGACAACACAGATACGCAGTATTTT. Amino acids: CSAREADNTDTQYF. J is TRBJ2-3 and V is TRBV20-1; possibly TRBD1 or TRBD2 for D (5 bases each). Germline loops: CDR1 DFQATT, CDR2 SNEGSKA (reference sequence). The length of the CDR3 is 14 residues. V was clipped by 0 bases and J by 2 bases, with 9 bases between them.

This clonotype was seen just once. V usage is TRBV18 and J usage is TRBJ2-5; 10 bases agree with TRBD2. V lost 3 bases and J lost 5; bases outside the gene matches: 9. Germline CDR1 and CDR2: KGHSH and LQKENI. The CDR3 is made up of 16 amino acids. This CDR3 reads CASSPKAGGMMETQYF. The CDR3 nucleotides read TGTGCCAGCTCACCCAAAGCGGGGGGGATGATGGAGACCCAGTACTTC.

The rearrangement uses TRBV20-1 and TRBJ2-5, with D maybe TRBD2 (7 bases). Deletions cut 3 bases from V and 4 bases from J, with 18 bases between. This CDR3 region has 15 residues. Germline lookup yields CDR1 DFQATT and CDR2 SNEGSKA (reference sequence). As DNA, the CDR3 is TGCAGTGCTAGGAAAGAAGGGGGGGGCGGAGAGACCCAGTACTTC. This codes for CSARKEGGGGETQYF.

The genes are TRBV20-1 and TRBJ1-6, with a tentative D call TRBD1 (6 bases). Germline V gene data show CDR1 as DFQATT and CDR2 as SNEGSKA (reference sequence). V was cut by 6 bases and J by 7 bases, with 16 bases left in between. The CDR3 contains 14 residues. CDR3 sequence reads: CSAQKQGFNSPLHF. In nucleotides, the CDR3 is TGCAGTGCCCAAAAACAGGGCTTCAATTCACCCCTCCACTTT.

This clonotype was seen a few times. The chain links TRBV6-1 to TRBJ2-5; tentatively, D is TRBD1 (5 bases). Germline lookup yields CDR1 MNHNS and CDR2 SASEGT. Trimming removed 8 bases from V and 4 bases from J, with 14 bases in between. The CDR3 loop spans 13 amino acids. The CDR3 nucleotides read TGTGCCAGCGACTTTCAGGGTGGAGAGACCCAGTACTTC. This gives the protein CASDFQGGETQYF.